One and the same sample provided the 10 T cell receptor beta chains below, sequenced in a study of shared clonotypes between healthy human individuals. Sequenced by immunoSEQ multiplex PCR; TCRdb stores in-frame clones only, minus some. The sample has about 1.9 million clones, just over 90% seen once. Naivety among CD8 cells was defined by CD45RO negativity and positive CCR7 selection, thereby excluding terminally differentiated effector memory CD45RA+ cells. The material sequenced was naive CD8+ T cells from PBMCs. These receptors all come from a man between 18 and 35 years old in good health. Some clones in this sample may be carry-over from other donors' samples.

The chain recombines TRBV9 with TRBJ1-3; no clear D. The CDR3 is 13 residues long. The germline V gene encodes CDR1 SGDLS and CDR2 YYNGEE. V was clipped by 4 bases and J by 8 bases, with 13 bases between them. Here the CDR3 DNA reads TGTGCCAGCAGCCCCCCCAAGTGGGACACCATATATTTT. Protein: CASSPPKWDTIYF.

The genes are TRBV14 and TRBJ2-3; possible D gene TRBD1, 6 bases. Deletions cut 0 bases from V and 1 base from J, with 14 bases between. Germline lookup yields CDR1 SGHDN and CDR2 FVKESK. The CDR3 has 17 amino acids. The CDR3 coding sequence is TGTGCCAGCAGCCAAGATTTTGGGGGCTACGGCACAGATACGCAGTATTTT. Its translation: CASSQDFGGYGTDTQYF. The full variable domain, its missing parts supplied by reference TRBV14 and TRBJ2-3, is EAGVTQFPSHSVIEKGQTVTLRCDPISGHDNLYWYRRVMGKEIKFLLHFVKESKQDESGMPNNRFLAERTGGTYSTLKVQPAELEDSGVYFCASSQDFGGYGTDTQYFGPGTRLTVL.

The CDR3 DNA reads as TGTGCCACCAGCCAGACTCCGAGGGGGGAGCAGTACTTC. It yields the protein CATSQTPRGEQYF. V and J are TRBV15 and TRBJ2-7; D may be TRBD1 (6 bases). Trimming took 5 bases from V and 7 from J, leaving 15 bases between them. Germline V gene sequence: CDR1 LNHNV, CDR2 YYDKDF (reference sequence). The CDR3 length is 13 residues.

Remarks on this clone: With a much larger clone just one base away, this may be a read error. The V and J genes are TRBV9 and TRBJ2-2; D is unresolved. Germline CDR1 and CDR2: SGDLS and YYNGEE. The V end lost 5 bases, the J end lost 3 bases, and 2 bases lay between the germline ends. CDR3 length: 11 amino acids. CDR3: CASSHTGELFF. The CDR3 DNA reads as TGTGCCAGCAGTCACACCGGGGAGCTGTTTTTT.

The chain recombines TRBV9 with TRBJ2-1; D might be TRBD1 (7 bases). CDR1 and CDR2 from the germline V gene are SGDLS and YYNGEE. This CDR3 has 18 residues. V gave up 0 bases and J gave up 2 bases, with 18 bases separating them. The CDR3 reads CASSVALVAGGTYNEQFF. DNA for the CDR3: TGTGCCAGCAGCGTAGCCTTAGTGGCAGGGGGGACCTACAATGAGCAGTTCTTC.

The chain uses TRBV7-9 and TRBJ2-2; D gene unclear. CDR1 and CDR2 (germline): SEHNR, FQNEAQ (reference sequence). This CDR3 has 13 amino acids. V was shortened by 1 base and J by 9 bases, with 9 bases between the two germline ends. The DNA of the CDR3 is TGTGCCAGCAGCTTAGGACGCGAGCGGGAGCTGTTTTTT. It translates to CASSLGRERELFF.

The gene calls are TRBV2 and TRBJ2-3; D is uncertain. The CDR3 has 15 residues. The V gene's germline CDR1 is SNHLY and CDR2 FYNNEI. V was pared by 5 bases and J by 2 bases, with 14 bases between. The CDR3 protein is CASSPGTIDTDTQYF. CDR3 bases: TGTGCCAGCAGTCCCGGAACCATCGACACAGATACGCAGTATTTT.

The V gene is TRBV9, the J gene TRBJ1-2, with a possible D match to TRBD1 (6 bases). There are 14 residues in the CDR3. V was clipped by 4 bases and J by 7 bases, with 17 bases between them. CDR1 is SGDLS and CDR2 is YYNGEE in the germline V gene. The CDR3 loop is CASSHPGQGFGYTF. CDR3 DNA sequence: TGTGCCAGCAGCCATCCGGGGCAGGGGTTTGGCTACACCTTC.

Notes on this clone: Other DNA variants within this sample encode the same CDR3. The V call is TRBV19, the J call TRBJ2-7; no clear D. The CDR3 is 11 residues long. The V and J ends lost 6 bases and 3 bases respectively, with 6 bases between them. Germline V CDR1 and CDR2: LNHDA, SQIVND (reference sequence). The CDR3 is CASSSYYEQYF. The CDR3 DNA reads TGTGCCAGTAGCTCGTACTACGAGCAGTACTTC.

The V and J genes are TRBV29-1 and TRBJ1-1; 11 positions match TRBD1. Trimming cost V 3 bases and J 5 bases; bases outside gene matches: 5. Germline CDR1 is SQVTM and CDR2 is ANQGSEA. This CDR3 contains 14 residues. CDR3 coding DNA: TGCAGCGTTGAGAAGGGACAGGGGGGGACTGAAGCTTTCTTT. Encoded protein: CSVEKGQGGTEAFF.